Each of the 18 T cell receptor beta chains below was sequenced from the same sample in a study of cytomegalovirus exposure and HLA in healthy donors. Primers for the PCR totalled 60 Vbeta and 13 Jbeta. Sequenced by immunoSEQ multiplex PCR; TCRdb stores in-frame clones only, minus some. Of 190,000 or so clones listed, roughly four fifths are singletons. Sample: PBMCs. Every receptor here comes from a man aged 50-60 years in good health and CMV-seronegative.

V usage is TRBV6-5 and J usage is TRBJ2-7; tentatively, D is TRBD2 (5 bases). CDR1 is MNHEY and CDR2 is SVGAGI in the germline V gene. Trimming pared 2 bases from V and 3 bases from J, leaving 14 bases between. This CDR3 contains 15 residues. The CDR3 protein is CASSYVGSHDYEQYF. CDR3 DNA sequence: TGTGCCAGCAGTTACGTAGGGAGTCATGACTACGAGCAGTACTTC.

The genes are TRBV7-2 and TRBJ2-3, with D tentatively TRBD1 (5 bases). Trimming stripped 2 bases from V and 0 bases from J, with 12 bases between. Looked up from germline, CDR1 is SGHTA and CDR2 is FQGNSA. The CDR3 runs 16 residues. CDR3 DNA sequence: TGTGCCAGCAGCTTATCTCCAGGGCAGAGCACAGATACGCAGTATTTT. Its protein product is CASSLSPGQSTDTQYF.

V is TRBV7-2 and J is TRBJ2-7; perhaps TRBD1 as D (5 bases). Germline lookup yields CDR1 SGHTA and CDR2 FQGNSA. Trimming cost V 2 bases and J 0 bases, with 11 bases left between them. The CDR3 runs 15 residues. CDR3 nucleotide sequence: TGTGCCAGCAGCTTAACCCCCCAGGGCTCCTACGAGCAGTACTTC. Its protein is CASSLTPQGSYEQYF.

There are a few counts of this clone. This rearrangement joins TRBV29-1 to TRBJ1-1; possible D gene TRBD1, 5 bases. The V gene's germline CDR1 is SQVTM and CDR2 ANQGSEA. CDR3 length: 13 amino acids. V lost 6 bases to trimming and J lost 5 bases, with 16 bases between them. This CDR3 is CSVSLGGRTEAFF. In nucleotides, the CDR3 is TGCAGCGTCTCCCTCGGGGGTAGGACTGAAGCTTTCTTT.

The chain recombines TRBV25-1 with TRBJ2-1; possible D gene TRBD2, 6 bases. In germline, CDR1 is MGHDK, CDR2 SYGVNS. This CDR3 contains 15 residues. V was cut by 8 bases and J by 0 bases, with 14 bases left in between. CDR3 sequence (DNA): TGTGCCAGCGGTCGGCGGGACCACTCCTACAATGAGCAGTTCTTC. This encodes CASGRRDHSYNEQFF.

The chain joins TRBV4-2 to TRBJ2-5; TRBD2 matches at 9 bases. TRBJ2-7 explains the end of the DNA better; the J call may be wrong. The CDR3 is 17 amino acids. Per germline, CDR1 LGHNA and CDR2 YNFKEQ. In DNA, the CDR3 is TGTGCCAGCAGCCAAGAAGGTTCTCTAGCGGGAACCTACGAGCAGTACTTC. Protein sequence: CASSQEGSLAGTYEQYF.

V is TRBV7-2 and J is TRBJ1-1; D possibly corresponds to TRBD1 (6 bases). CDR3 size: 14 residues. Germline V gene data show CDR1 as SGHTA and CDR2 as FQGNSA. Between the trimmed V and J ends, which lost 4 bases and 0 bases, there was a span of 9 bases. The CDR3 nucleotides read TGTGCCAGCAGCTCGGACAGAGTGAACACTGAAGCTTTCTTT. This translates into CASSSDRVNTEAFF.

The gene calls are TRBV7-9 and TRBJ2-1; the match to TRBD1 covers 8 bases. Germline V lookup: CDR1 SEHNR, CDR2 FQNEAQ (reference sequence). This CDR3 is built from 19 residues. Trimming cost V 5 bases and J 0 bases; bases outside gene matches: 15. Here the CDR3 reads CASSPGVRGQGASYNEQFF. CDR3 in DNA: TGTGCCAGCAGCCCGGGTGTAAGGGGGCAGGGGGCCTCCTACAATGAGCAGTTCTTC.

V and J are TRBV9 and TRBJ2-1; 8 nucleotides line up with TRBD2. The junction had 16 bases not matched to a gene; V was cut back by 0 bases and J by 8 bases. Germline assignment: CDR1 SGDLS and CDR2 YYNGEE. The CDR3 has 18 residues. The CDR3 loop reads CASSVVVAGGVAADEQFF. The CDR3, as DNA: TGTGCCAGCAGCGTAGTAGTGGCGGGAGGAGTAGCAGCAGATGAGCAGTTCTTC.

The chain has TRBV6-5 and TRBJ1-2; 7 bases line up with TRBD1. CDR3 length: 13 amino acids. Germline V CDR1 and CDR2: MNHEY, SVGAGI. V trimming: 2 bases; J trimming: 6 bases; junction bases outside the gene matches: 3. The CDR3 here is CASSYRGRDGYTF. The CDR3 nucleotides are TGTGCCAGCAGTTACAGGGGGCGGGATGGCTACACCTTC.

The chain is built from TRBV6-1 and TRBJ2-7; 7 bases line up with TRBD1. The CDR3 covers 14 residues. The germline gives CDR1 MNHNS, CDR2 SASEGT. The J segment lost 2 bases and the V segment lost 2 bases, leaving 3 bases of the junction unmatched. For the CDR3, the DNA is TGTGCCAGCAGTGAACCGAGGGGGCCCTACGAGCAGTACTTC. Translated, it gives CASSEPRGPYEQYF.

The rearrangement uses TRBV6-5 and TRBJ1-5; unclear D gene. Germline assignment: CDR1 MNHEY and CDR2 SVGAGI. V was cut by 6 bases and J by 5 bases, with 11 bases left in between. The CDR3 is 13 residues long. The DNA of the CDR3 is TGTGCCAGCAGCAGCCAGAGGGATCAGCCCCAGCATTTT. Amino acids: CASSSQRDQPQHF.

This CDR3 is CASSARGTGTPSWLFF. Here the CDR3 DNA reads TGTGCCAGCAGCGCGAGGGGGACAGGGACTCCTTCTTGGCTGTTTTTT. The chain recombines TRBV9 with TRBJ2-2; 9 bases line up with TRBD1. The germline V gene encodes CDR1 SGDLS and CDR2 YYNGEE. The CDR3 has 16 amino acids. The J segment lost 13 bases and the V segment lost 3 bases, leaving 16 bases of the junction unmatched.

This chain links TRBV19 with TRBJ2-1; 10 bases align to TRBD1. The J segment lost 4 bases and the V segment lost 3 bases, leaving 3 bases of the junction unmatched. The length of the CDR3 is 15 residues. Germline CDR1 reads LNHDA; CDR2 reads SQIVND (reference sequence). The CDR3 spells CASSMRDRGYNEQFF. The CDR3 DNA is TGTGCCAGTAGTATGAGGGACAGGGGTTACAATGAGCAGTTCTTC.

The V gene is TRBV7-2, the J gene TRBJ2-5; possibly TRBD2 for D (6 bases). V shed 4 bases and J shed 5 bases, with 14 bases lying between them. This CDR3 is built from 14 residues. CDR1 is SGHTA and CDR2 is FQGNSA in the germline V gene. The CDR3 is CASSSGGVRETQYF. The CDR3 bases are TGTGCCAGCAGCTCCGGGGGAGTGAGGGAGACCCAGTACTTC.

This clone came up a few times. The V call is TRBV2, the J call TRBJ1-1; D may be TRBD1 (6 bases). CDR1 SNHLY and CDR2 FYNNEI come from the germline V gene. The CDR3 sequence is 16 residues long. V lost 2 bases, J lost 1 base, and 14 bases lay in between. The CDR3 DNA reads as TGTGCCAGCAGTGAATGGGGGGGGGCAGGGAACACTGAAGCTTTCTTT. It yields the protein CASSEWGGAGNTEAFF.

The rearrangement links TRBV30 to TRBJ1-2; weak D call: TRBD1 (5 bases). Germline V gives CDR1 GTSNPN, CDR2 SVGIG (reference sequence). Trimming shortened V by 5 bases and J by 4 bases, and 8 bases separated the two germline ends. CDR3 length: 11 amino acids. The CDR3: CAWDRVYGYTF. The CDR3, as DNA: TGTGCCTGGGACAGAGTCTATGGCTACACCTTC.

The rearrangement links TRBV2 to TRBJ2-7; D not certain. CDR1 is SNHLY, CDR2 FYNNEI, per germline. The CDR3 is 12 residues long. V was clipped by 6 bases and J by 4 bases, with 10 bases between them. CDR3 sequence reads: CASSLTRYEQYF. The CDR3 region has the DNA TGTGCCAGCAGCCTTACCAGATACGAGCAGTACTTC.